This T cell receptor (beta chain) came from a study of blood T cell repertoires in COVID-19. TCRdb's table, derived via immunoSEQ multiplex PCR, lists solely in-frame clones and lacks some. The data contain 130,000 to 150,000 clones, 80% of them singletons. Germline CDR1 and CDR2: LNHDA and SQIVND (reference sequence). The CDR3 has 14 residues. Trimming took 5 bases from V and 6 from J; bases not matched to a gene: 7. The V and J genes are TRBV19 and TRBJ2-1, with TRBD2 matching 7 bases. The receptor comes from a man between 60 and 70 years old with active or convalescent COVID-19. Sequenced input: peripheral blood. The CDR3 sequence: CASSRDYSANEQFF. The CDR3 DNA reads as TGTGCCAGTAGTCGGGACTATTCTGCCAATGAGCAGTTCTTC. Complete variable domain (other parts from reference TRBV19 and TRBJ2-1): DGGITQSPKYLFRKEGQNVTLSCEQNLNHDAMYWYRQDPGQGLRLIYYSQIVNDFQKGDIAEGYSVSREKKESFPLTVTSAQKNPTAFYLCASSRDYSANEQFFGPGTRLTVL.